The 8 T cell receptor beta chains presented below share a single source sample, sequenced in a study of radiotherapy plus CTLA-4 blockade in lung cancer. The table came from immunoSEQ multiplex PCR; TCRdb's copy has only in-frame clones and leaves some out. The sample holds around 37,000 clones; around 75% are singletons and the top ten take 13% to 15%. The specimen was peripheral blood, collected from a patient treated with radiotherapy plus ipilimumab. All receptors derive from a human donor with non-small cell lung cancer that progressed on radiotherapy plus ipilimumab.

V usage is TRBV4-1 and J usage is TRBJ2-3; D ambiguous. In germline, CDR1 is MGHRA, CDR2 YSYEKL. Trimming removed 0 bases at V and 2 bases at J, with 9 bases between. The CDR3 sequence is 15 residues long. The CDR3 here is CASSQEGMITDTQYF. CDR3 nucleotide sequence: TGCGCCAGCAGCCAAGAAGGGATGATCACAGATACGCAGTATTTT.

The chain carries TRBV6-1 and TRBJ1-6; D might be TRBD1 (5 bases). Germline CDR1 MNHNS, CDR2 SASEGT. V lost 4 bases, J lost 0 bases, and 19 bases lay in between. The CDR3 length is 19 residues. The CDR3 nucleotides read TGTGCCAGCAGTGTCATACGAGGGGACGGCGGCTCCTATAATTCACCCCTCCACTTT. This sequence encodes CASSVIRGDGGSYNSPLHF.

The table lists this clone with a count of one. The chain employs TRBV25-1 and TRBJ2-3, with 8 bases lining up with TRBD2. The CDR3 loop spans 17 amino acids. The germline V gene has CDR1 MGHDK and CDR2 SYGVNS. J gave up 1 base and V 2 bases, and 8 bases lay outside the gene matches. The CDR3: CASSEKGSSGGTDTQYF. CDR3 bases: TGTGCCAGCAGTGAAAAGGGAAGTAGCGGGGGCACAGATACGCAGTATTTT.

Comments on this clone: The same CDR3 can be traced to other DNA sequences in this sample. CDR3 residues: CASSYSTGTGNEKLFF. In DNA, the CDR3 is TGTGCCAGCAGTTACTCGACGGGGACGGGGAATGAAAAACTGTTTTTT. V is TRBV6-5 and J is TRBJ1-4; D is perhaps TRBD1 (5 bases). V was shortened by 0 bases and J by 5 bases, with 13 bases between the two germline ends. The CDR3 is 16 residues long. Germline V lookup: CDR1 MNHEY, CDR2 SVGAGI.

The CDR3 sequence is CASSPDRGNQPQHF. CDR3 DNA: TGTGCCAGCAGCCCCGACAGGGGCAATCAGCCCCAGCATTTT. The chain couples TRBV28 to TRBJ1-5, with TRBD1 matching over 7 bases. The CDR3 is 14 residues long. Losses at the gene ends were 6 bases for V and 2 bases for J; bases not matched to a gene: 4. The germline V gene encodes CDR1 MDHEN and CDR2 SYDVKM.

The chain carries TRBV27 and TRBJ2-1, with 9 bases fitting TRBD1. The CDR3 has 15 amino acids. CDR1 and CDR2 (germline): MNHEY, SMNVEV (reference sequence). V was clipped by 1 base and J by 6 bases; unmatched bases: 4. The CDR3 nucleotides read TGTGCCAGCAGTTTATTAGGGACAGGGACCAATGAGCAGTTCTTC. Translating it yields CASSLLGTGTNEQFF.

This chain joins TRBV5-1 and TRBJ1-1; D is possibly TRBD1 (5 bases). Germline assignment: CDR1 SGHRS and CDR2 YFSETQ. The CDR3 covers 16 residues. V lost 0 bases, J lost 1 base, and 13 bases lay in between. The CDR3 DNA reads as TGCGCCAGCAGCTTGGTTGGGGGTCGATCGAACACTGAAGCTTTCTTT. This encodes CASSLVGGRSNTEAFF.

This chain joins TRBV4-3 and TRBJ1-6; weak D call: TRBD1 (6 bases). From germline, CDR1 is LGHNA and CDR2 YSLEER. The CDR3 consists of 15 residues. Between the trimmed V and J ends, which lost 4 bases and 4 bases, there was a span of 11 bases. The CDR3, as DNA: TGCGCCAGCAGCCCAGGGGCGGCGTATAATTCACCCCTCCACTTT. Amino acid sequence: CASSPGAAYNSPLHF.